This T cell receptor (beta chain) was captured in a study of blood T cell repertoires in COVID-19 (dated by TCRdb to 2020 to 2021). About the investigation overall: The collaborator samples originated in the United States, Italy and Spain and spanned the acute and convalescent phases of COVID-19. The samples were drawn from two sources: the first 160 participants of the ongoing ImmuneRACE study, and fewer than 1,500 subjects contributed by 6 global collaborators. Where HLA class I and class II types were available, the types were taken from metadata supplied by the sample provider, not from assay-based typing. Nearly every sample came with metadata listing a de-identified subject ID, COVID-19 status, age in years and sex. Subjects who had been exposed to COVID-19, were actively infected with it, or had recovered from it provided the deeply sampled blood TCRbeta repertoires that made up the dataset. The material from the prospective study consisted of cDNA or gDNA derived from T cells, B-cell-depleted T cells, or PBMCs. The repertoires were released in a freely available public database meant as a resource for research on the immune response to SARS-CoV-2. Paper-wide results and their limitations: The amount of clinical and demographic metadata varied by source and participant and was provided uncurated.

This clone was counted once. This receptor's antigen is unknown. The record has no base qualities; no much larger clone is one base away. Collaborating institutions collected whole blood in K2EDTA tubes following their own protocols. Collaborator samples were shipped for TCRbeta analysis as frozen whole blood, isolated PBMCs, or DNA extracted from either sample type. TCRbeta CDR3 regions were amplified from genomic DNA by means of the immunoSEQ Assay, a bias-controlled multiplex PCR. From the authors' description of their analysis: The number of nucleated cells in each sample was estimated from the amplification of reference gene primers within the assay. To quantify the absolute abundance of each unique TCRbeta CDR3 rearrangement, sequence reads were collapsed and filtered. For each sample, productive Simpson clonality was calculated as the square root of Simpson's diversity index across productive rearrangements. Entries here come from immuneACCESS through TCRdb and include only in-frame sequences with V and J called. Some clones fail to appear in such tables; in the studies checked, an unresolved V gene covers under half of the shortfall, and the cause of the remainder is unknown. V, J and clone size are those of that table, while D and trimming were read from the DNA. The sample data list 210,000 or so clones, and around 86% of these were observed just once. The biggest ten clones account for roughly 5% of the sample.

Germline trimming amounts to 1 base on V and 2 bases on J, with 5 as the count of junction bases outside the gene matches. The CDR1 and CDR2 encoded by the germline V gene (reference sequence) are MNHEY and SMNVEV. The CDR3 goes from the cysteine to the phenylalanine over 15 residues. The only DNA kept is the CDR3, 45 bases in frame from the first base. The origin of this receptor is a human donor in a cohort sampled during active COVID-19. The sequence is built from TRBV27 and TRBJ2-7, with TRBD1 matching 7 junction bases. The specimen sequenced was peripheral blood. The CDR3 amino acid sequence is: CASSLYRDSPYEQYF. The DNA reads as follows: TGTGCCAGCAGTTTATACCGGGACAGCCCCTACGAGCAGTACTTC.